Shown below are 29 T cell receptor beta chains from a single sample sequenced in a study of blood T cell repertoires in COVID-19 (dated by TCRdb to between 2020 and 2021). Library prep was done by the immunoSEQ multiplex PCR assay. Imported from immuneACCESS, the table was reduced by TCRdb to in-frame sequences with V and J called. These copies leave out some clones; in studies compared against another copy, an unresolved V gene accounts for under half, and the cause of the remainder is not known. The sample has 100,000 or so clones on record, around 87% of them singletons. The ten biggest clones cover approximately 10% of the sample. Sequencing was carried out using peripheral blood. The source is a woman in her 30s with acute or convalescent COVID-19.

The chain uses TRBV18 and TRBJ1-5; D unclear. Trimming took 4 bases from V and 4 from J, leaving 11 bases between them. The length of the CDR3 is 14 residues. In germline, CDR1 is KGHSH, CDR2 LQKENI. The CDR3 DNA follows: TGTGCCAGCTCACTTGGAGGTAGGAATCAGCCCCAGCATTTT. Its protein product is CASSLGGRNQPQHF.

The J gene is TRBJ2-1, the V gene TRBV7-6; 10 nucleotides line up with TRBD1. The CDR3 length is 17 residues. With V trimmed by 4 bases and J by 0 bases, 6 bases remained unmatched. Germline V gene sequence: CDR1 SGHVS, CDR2 FNYEAQ. The CDR3 bases are TGTGCCAGCAGCTCTGGGACAGGGGAAGACTCCTACAATGAGCAGTTCTTC. Encoded protein: CASSSGTGEDSYNEQFF. The full variable domain, completed using reference TRBV7-6 and TRBJ2-1, is GAGVSQSPRYKVTKRGQDVALRCDPISGHVSLYWYRQALGQGPEFLTYFNYEAQQDKSGLPNDRFSAERPEGSISTLTIQRTEQRDSAMYRCASSSGTGEDSYNEQFFGPGTRLTVL.

This CDR3 is CSASLGHFFNSPLHF. In DNA form, the CDR3 reads TGCAGTGCTAGTTTAGGACACTTCTTTAATTCACCCCTCCACTTT. This chain connects TRBV20-1 to TRBJ1-6; tentatively, D is TRBD1 (5 bases). Deletions cut 3 bases from V and 6 bases from J, with 15 bases between. This CDR3 comprises 15 residues. CDR1 is DFQATT, CDR2 SNEGSKA, per germline (reference sequence).

The chain employs TRBV24-1 and TRBJ1-5; 11 nucleotides line up with TRBD1. V shed 3 bases, J shed 7 bases, and the junction held 7 bases outside the gene matches. The germline CDR1 and CDR2 sequences are KGHDR and SFDVKD. The CDR3 runs 16 residues. DNA of the CDR3: TGTGCCACCAGTGATCGATGGACAGGGGGCGACCAGCCCCAGCATTTT. This translates into CATSDRWTGGDQPQHF.

The V and J genes are TRBV4-2 and TRBJ1-6; 9 nucleotides agree with TRBD1. V shed 0 bases and J 7 bases; nucleotides not matched to a gene: 4. Germline V gene data show CDR1 as LGHNA and CDR2 as YNFKEQ. This CDR3 has 16 residues. CDR3 residues: CASSQEPGQGNSPLHF. CDR3 DNA sequence: TGTGCCAGCAGCCAAGAGCCGGGACAGGGAAATTCACCCCTCCACTTT.

The chain links TRBV19 to TRBJ1-5, with D tentatively TRBD1 (6 bases). This CDR3 spans 17 amino acids. CDR1 LNHDA and CDR2 SQIVND come from the germline V gene (reference sequence). The ends were cut back, 6 bases at V and 4 bases at J, with 22 bases in the middle. This chain's CDR3 is CASRPLLGQGKNQPQHF. For the CDR3, the DNA is TGTGCCAGTAGACCCCTCTTGGGGCAGGGGAAGAATCAGCCCCAGCATTTT. The whole variable domain, remainder taken from reference TRBV19 and TRBJ1-5, is DGGITQSPKYLFRKEGQNVTLSCEQNLNHDAMYWYRQDPGQGLRLIYYSQIVNDFQKGDIAEGYSVSREKKESFPLTVTSAQKNPTAFYLCASRPLLGQGKNQPQHFGDGTRLSIL.

The chain links TRBV5-1 to TRBJ1-1, with D possibly matching TRBD1 (6 bases). CDR3 size: 18 residues. V was pared by 1 base and J by 3 bases, with 22 bases between. In germline, CDR1 is SGHRS, CDR2 YFSETQ. CDR3 loop: CASSLFIGGQGWDTEAFF. For the CDR3, the DNA is TGCGCCAGCAGCTTGTTCATTGGTGGGCAGGGGTGGGACACTGAAGCTTTCTTT.

A single count supports this clone. This chain connects TRBV5-4 to TRBJ2-3, with D uncertain. CDR3 length: 15 amino acids. Germline V gene sequence: CDR1 SGHNT, CDR2 YYREEE (reference sequence). V dropped 0 bases and J dropped 0 bases, with 8 bases sitting between them. The CDR3 DNA is TGTGCCAGCAGCTTGGCGCCTACTAGCACAGATACGCAGTATTTT. It encodes CASSLAPTSTDTQYF.

The chain carries TRBV5-1 and TRBJ1-5; D call uncertain. The germline CDR1 and CDR2 sequences are SGHRS and YFSETQ. The V end was cut by 0 bases, the J end by 4 bases, with 14 bases between. The CDR3 sequence is 16 residues long. For the CDR3, the DNA is TGCGCCAGCAGCTTGGGACCGAGGTCTGTAAATCAGCCCCAGCATTTT. It specifies CASSLGPRSVNQPQHF.

This rearrangement joins TRBV28 to TRBJ2-2, with a weak D call TRBD2 (7 bases). There are 14 residues in the CDR3. Germline CDR1 is MDHEN and CDR2 is SYDVKM. The ends were cut back, 11 bases at V and 1 base at J, with 14 bases in the middle. CDR3 amino acids: CASRGAGNTGELFF. CDR3 coding DNA: TGTGCCTCCCGGGGGGCGGGGAACACCGGGGAGCTGTTTTTT. Variable domain in full (rest from reference TRBV28 and TRBJ2-2): DVKVTQSSRYLVKRTGEKVFLECVQDMDHENMFWYRQDPGLGLRLIYFSYDVKMKEKGDIPEGYSVSREKKERFSLILESASTNQTSMYLCASRGAGNTGELFFGEGSRLTVL.

The chain combines TRBV27 with TRBJ2-7, with 10 positions matching TRBD2. J was trimmed by 1 base and V by 6 bases; bases with no gene match: 6. The CDR3 has 15 amino acids. Germline CDR1 is MNHEY and CDR2 is SMNVEV (reference sequence). Written as DNA, the CDR3 is TGTGCCAGCAGGGACCGACTAGCGGGTTCCTACGAGCAGTACTTC. It codes for CASRDRLAGSYEQYF.

This clone appeared once. The CDR3 DNA follows: TGTGCCAGCAGCGTAAATCGGGGCGGGGACAGGGAATCCTCTGGGGCCAACGTCCTGACTTTC. Protein: CASSVNRGGDRESSGANVLTF. The J gene is TRBJ2-6, the V gene TRBV9; 9 bases are a match to TRBD1. J was trimmed by 0 bases and V by 1 base; bases with no gene match: 14. CDR1 is SGDLS and CDR2 is YYNGEE in the germline V gene. The CDR3 length is 21 residues.

V is TRBV5-1 and J is TRBJ1-1; D gene unclear. The V end was cut by 0 bases, the J end by 1 base, with 7 bases between. The germline CDR1 and CDR2 sequences are SGHRS and YFSETQ. The CDR3 contains 14 residues. DNA of the CDR3: TGCGCCAGCAGCTTGGAAACTCCGAACACTGAAGCTTTCTTT. The encoded protein is CASSLETPNTEAFF.

The chain joins TRBV9 to TRBJ1-1; D not certain. The germline V and J ends were trimmed by 1 base and 1 base, with 11 bases remaining between them. This CDR3 is built from 15 residues. Germline values: CDR1 SGDLS, CDR2 YYNGEE. DNA for the CDR3: TGTGCCAGCAGCGTACAACCGACGGGGAACACTGAAGCTTTCTTT. Translating it yields CASSVQPTGNTEAFF.

The V gene is TRBV19, the J gene TRBJ2-1; unclear D gene. The ends were cut back, 0 bases at V and 1 base at J, with 7 bases in the middle. CDR3 length: 15 amino acids. Germline values: CDR1 LNHDA, CDR2 SQIVND (reference sequence). Written as DNA, the CDR3 is TGTGCCAGTAGTATAGACCAGGTATCCTACAATGAGCAGTTCTTC. This encodes CASSIDQVSYNEQFF.

The gene calls are TRBV6-5 and TRBJ1-2; weak D call: TRBD1 (6 bases). Germline loops: CDR1 MNHEY, CDR2 SVGAGI. CDR3 size: 13 residues. V was cut by 6 bases and J by 8 bases, with 16 bases left in between. CDR3 region: CASSDLTQGGYTF. CDR3 DNA: TGTGCCAGCAGCGACTTAACCCAGGGGGGCTACACCTTC.

The V gene is TRBV5-1, the J gene TRBJ1-6, with TRBD1 matching over 7 bases. Unmatched junction bases numbered 13, after V lost 4 bases and J lost 9 bases. Per the germline V gene, CDR1 is SGHRS and CDR2 is YFSETQ. There are 16 residues in the CDR3. This CDR3 reads CASSERTGWGSSPLHF. The CDR3 nucleotides are TGCGCCAGCAGCGAGCGGACAGGTTGGGGAAGTTCACCCCTCCACTTT.

The V gene is TRBV18, the J gene TRBJ2-7; 10 positions agree with TRBD1. Germline assignment: CDR1 KGHSH and CDR2 LQKENI. This CDR3 has 15 residues. V lost 6 bases, J lost 6 bases, and 11 bases stayed unmatched. The CDR3 bases are TGTGCCAGCTCGGGACAGGGGCCCTCCAATGGCGAGCAGTACTTC. The encoded protein is CASSGQGPSNGEQYF.

V and J are TRBV28 and TRBJ2-3; TRBD1 agrees at 9 bases. Germline lookup yields CDR1 MDHEN and CDR2 SYDVKM. V shed 6 bases and J 1 base; nucleotides not matched to a gene: 17. This CDR3 has 19 residues. The CDR3 DNA follows: TGTGCCAGCAGACCAAATAACTACAGGGGGCGCACGGGCACAGATACGCAGTATTTT. Protein sequence: CASRPNNYRGRTGTDTQYF.

The rearrangement joins TRBV7-9 to TRBJ1-2; D is ambiguous. The V end lost 2 bases, the J end lost 0 bases, and 10 bases lay between the germline ends. The length of the CDR3 is 15 residues. CDR1 and CDR2 (germline): SEHNR, FQNEAQ (reference sequence). The CDR3 DNA is TGTGCCAGCAGCTTAAGTGCGGTGTCTAACTATGGCTACACCTTC. Residues: CASSLSAVSNYGYTF.

The rearrangement joins TRBV5-1 to TRBJ2-7; D is uncertain. This CDR3 region has 13 residues. Germline V CDR1 and CDR2: SGHRS, YFSETQ. The ends were cut back, 4 bases at V and 4 bases at J, with 12 bases in the middle. The CDR3 DNA reads as TGCGCCAGCAGCCTTACACAGTTATACGAGCAGTACTTC. This sequence encodes CASSLTQLYEQYF.

This clone was picked up one time. V is TRBV28 and J is TRBJ1-5, with TRBD1 as a possible D gene (6 bases). CDR1 MDHEN and CDR2 SYDVKM come from the germline V gene. V lost 7 bases, J lost 3 bases, and 25 bases lay in between. The CDR3 is 18 amino acids. This chain's CDR3 is CASIPHLTGPLNNQPQHF. For the CDR3, the DNA is TGTGCCAGCATCCCTCACCTGACAGGACCCTTAAACAATCAGCCCCAGCATTTT. Supplemented by reference TRBV28 and TRBJ1-5, the full variable domain reads DVKVTQSSRYLVKRTGEKVFLECVQDMDHENMFWYRQDPGLGLRLIYFSYDVKMKEKGDIPEGYSVSREKKERFSLILESASTNQTSMYLCASIPHLTGPLNNQPQHFGDGTRLSIL.

The V and J genes are TRBV18 and TRBJ1-1; tentative D call: TRBD1 (5 bases). Germline V gene sequence: CDR1 KGHSH, CDR2 LQKENI. This CDR3 contains 14 residues. Between the trimmed V and J ends, which lost 6 bases and 1 base, there was a span of 12 bases. As DNA, the CDR3 is TGTGCCAGCTCGCAAGCTACAGGGAACACTGAAGCTTTCTTT. Its protein is CASSQATGNTEAFF.

The J gene is TRBJ1-2, the V gene TRBV10-2, with D possibly being TRBD1 (6 bases). This CDR3 region has 15 residues. From germline, CDR1 is WSHSY and CDR2 SAAADI. Trimming took 2 bases from V and 4 from J, leaving 14 bases between them. CDR3 protein: CASSESAGTFYGYTF. The CDR3 DNA reads as TGCGCCAGCAGTGAGAGCGCAGGGACATTCTATGGCTACACCTTC.

V usage is TRBV27 and J usage is TRBJ2-1; TRBD2 agrees at 8 bases. This CDR3 is 15 amino acids long. J gave up 1 base and V 3 bases, and 2 bases lay outside the gene matches. CDR1 is MNHEY, CDR2 SMNVEV, per germline (reference sequence). The CDR3 loop is CASSFAGGSYNEQFF. CDR3 sequence (DNA): TGTGCCAGCAGTTTCGCGGGGGGTTCCTACAATGAGCAGTTCTTC.

The chain joins TRBV3-1 (or the pseudogene TRBV3-2) to TRBJ1-3; 7 positions agree with TRBD1. J lost 0 bases, V lost 0 bases, and 5 bases had no gene match. Germline V gene data show CDR1 as LGHDT and CDR2 as YNNKEL (reference sequence). The CDR3 is 17 residues long. The CDR3 DNA follows: TGTGCCAGCAGCCAAGAAGGGGGCCCAAGCTCTGGAAACACCATATATTTT. Residues: CASSQEGGPSSGNTIYF.

J is TRBJ2-5 and V is TRBV2; 8 bases match TRBD1. Germline assignment: CDR1 SNHLY and CDR2 FYNNEI. The trim removed 5 bases at V and 5 bases at J, leaving 7 bases unmatched. The length of the CDR3 is 14 residues. The CDR3 DNA is TGTGCCAGCAGTCTCCAGGGGGCCCGGGAGACCCAGTACTTC. Translating gives CASSLQGARETQYF.

This chain joins TRBV5-1 and TRBJ1-4, with D perhaps TRBD1 (5 bases). The CDR3 is 14 amino acids. Germline-derived CDR1 and CDR2 are SGHRS and YFSETQ. Trimming pared 0 bases from V and 6 bases from J, leaving 9 bases between. DNA of the CDR3: TGCGCCAGCAGCTTGGCAGGGCAATATGAAAAACTGTTTTTT. Its protein is CASSLAGQYEKLFF.

The chain couples TRBV11-3 to TRBJ2-3; 8 positions match TRBD2. The CDR3 has 14 amino acids. With V trimmed by 5 bases and J by 2 bases, 3 bases remained unmatched. Looked up from germline, CDR1 is SGHNT and CDR2 is YENEEA. CDR3 in amino acids: CASSQRGTTDTQYF. The CDR3 bases are TGTGCCAGCAGCCAGCGGGGGACCACAGATACGCAGTATTTT.